This T cell receptor beta chain was documented in a study of control samples from healthy donors and cancer patients. The repertoire was sequenced with immunoSEQ multiplex PCR; TCRdb's copy has only in-frame clones and lacks some. This sample has 230,000 or so clones; around 94% occur once, and the top ten carry over 1.2%. The ends lost 4 bases at V and 6 bases at J; junction bases unmatched: 14. Germline loops: CDR1 SGHNT, CDR2 YYREEE (reference sequence). This CDR3 is 17 amino acids long. This rearrangement joins TRBV5-4 to TRBJ2-3; 10 bases align to TRBD2. This TCR was recovered from a middle-aged man in good health. The sample comprised blood. CDR3 DNA sequence: TGTGCCAGCAGCCGGGGTAGCGGGGGGACCATAATGGATACGCAGTATTTT. Translation: CASSRGSGGTIMDTQYF.